The 23 T cell receptor beta chains below all came from one sample that was sequenced in a study of blood T cell repertoires in COVID-19. Sequencing used immunoSEQ multiplex PCR; TCRdb keeps in-frame clones, though not all of them. Counted here are some 190,000 clones, 70% to 90% occurring once; the ten biggest clones make up about 4.9%. The sample was peripheral blood. The receptor set was obtained from a woman older than 75 with acute or convalescent COVID-19.

The V and J genes are TRBV4-3 and TRBJ2-7; 10 bases agree with TRBD1. Germline assignment: CDR1 LGHNA and CDR2 YSLEER. The CDR3 length is 16 residues. Losses at the gene ends were 4 bases for V and 2 bases for J; bases not matched to a gene: 8. CDR3 sequence (DNA): TGCGCCAGCAGCCGATCCGGGACAGGGGTTCCCTACGAGCAGTACTTC. This encodes CASSRSGTGVPYEQYF.

V and J are TRBV16 and TRBJ1-2; 10 bases fit TRBD1. Germline V gene sequence: CDR1 KGHSY, CDR2 FQNENV. This CDR3 is 13 amino acids long. The V segment lost 6 bases and the J segment 7 bases; nucleotides outside the gene matches: 5. CDR3 region: CASRDRGPSGYTF. DNA for the CDR3: TGTGCCAGCAGAGACAGGGGGCCGAGTGGCTACACCTTC.

The table lists this clone with a count of one. The chain has TRBV5-1 and TRBJ2-7, with 8 bases identical to TRBD2. The V segment lost 2 bases and the J segment 2 bases; nucleotides outside the gene matches: 3. Per germline, CDR1 SGHRS and CDR2 YFSETQ. CDR3 length equals 14 residues. CDR3 sequence: CASSFVAGPYEQYF. CDR3 nucleotide sequence: TGCGCCAGCAGCTTCGTAGCGGGGCCCTACGAGCAGTACTTC.

Concerning this clone: Given a much more abundant clone one base away, this may be a read error. The V and J genes are TRBV7-2 and TRBJ2-7; 11 bases align to TRBD2. V was pared by 3 bases and J by 2 bases, with 3 bases of the junction left unmatched. The CDR3 has 15 residues. The V gene's germline CDR1 is SGHTA and CDR2 FQGNSA. In DNA form, the CDR3 reads TGTGCCAGCAGCTTCCTACTAGCGGGGGCCTACGAGCAGTACTTC. It specifies CASSFLLAGAYEQYF.

CDR3 nucleotides: TGTGCCAGCTCACTATTAGCGGGAGAGAACGAGCAGTACTTC. This codes for CASSLLAGENEQYF. The chain links TRBV18 to TRBJ2-7, with 9 bases lining up with TRBD2. Per germline, CDR1 KGHSH and CDR2 LQKENI. The trim removed 4 bases at V and 5 bases at J, leaving 6 bases unmatched. The CDR3 sequence is 14 residues long.

This clone was observed a few times. The J gene is TRBJ2-3, the V gene TRBV7-2, with 8 bases that match TRBD2. Germline V gene lookup returns CDR1 SGHTA and CDR2 FQGNSA. With 1 base clipped from V and 7 bases from J, the junction kept 7 bases outside the gene matches. The CDR3 totals 15 residues. The DNA for the CDR3 is TGTGCCAGCAGCTTAGGCTCTAGCGGGTTTAATACGCAGTATTTT. It codes for CASSLGSSGFNTQYF.

This clone was counted a few times. The chain combines TRBV11-2 with TRBJ1-5; D remains ambiguous. Germline V lookup: CDR1 SGHAT, CDR2 FQNNGV. The length of the CDR3 is 14 residues. Trimming shortened V by 5 bases and J by 5 bases, and 13 bases separated the two germline ends. CDR3 protein: CASSTVGEDQPQHF. As DNA, the CDR3 is TGTGCCAGCAGCACCGTCGGGGAGGATCAGCCCCAGCATTTT.

The V gene is TRBV7-2, the J gene TRBJ1-5; 8 nucleotides match TRBD1. From germline, CDR1 is SGHTA and CDR2 FQGNSA. V was pared by 5 bases and J by 6 bases, with 15 bases of the junction left unmatched. The CDR3 sequence is 17 residues long. Here the CDR3 DNA reads TGTGCCAGCAGCCTAACGTTCAGGGGGCGCGACGGTCAGCCCCAGCATTTT. As protein: CASSLTFRGRDGQPQHF.

This chain connects TRBV11-3 to TRBJ1-3, with 7 bases lining up with TRBD1. CDR1 is SGHNT and CDR2 is YENEEA in the germline V gene. The CDR3 consists of 17 residues. Losses at the gene ends were 4 bases for V and 0 bases for J; bases not matched to a gene: 9. CDR3 protein: CASSSHPGDSSGNTIYF. Written as DNA, the CDR3 is TGTGCCAGCAGCTCGCATCCCGGGGACAGCTCTGGAAACACCATATATTTT.

The V call is TRBV6-5, the J call TRBJ2-5; D may be TRBD1 (6 bases). The CDR3 is 13 amino acids. Trimming shortened V by 8 bases and J by 1 base, and 11 bases separated the two germline ends. Germline CDR1 MNHEY, CDR2 SVGAGI. In nucleotides, the CDR3 is TGTGCCAGCGGGGGACAACTCCAAGAGACCCAGTACTTC. Residues: CASGGQLQETQYF.

This clone was seen a single time. V gene TRBV24-1 combines with J gene TRBJ1-2; unclear D gene. Germline V CDR1 and CDR2: KGHDR, SFDVKD. V was cut by 4 bases and J by 2 bases, with 13 bases left in between. The CDR3 totals 15 residues. The CDR3 protein is CATSDPTRANYGYTF. In DNA form, the CDR3 reads TGTGCCACCAGTGACCCAACGCGGGCCAACTATGGCTACACCTTC.

This chain uses TRBV7-9 with TRBJ2-5; weak D call: TRBD2 (6 bases). The CDR3 sequence is 14 residues long. Per the germline V gene, CDR1 is SEHNR and CDR2 is FQNEAQ (reference sequence). V lost 3 bases and J lost 4, with 12 bases in between. The CDR3, as DNA: TGTGCCAGCAGCTTTACGGGAGCGGTAGAGACCCAGTACTTC. Amino acid sequence: CASSFTGAVETQYF.

Only one count was recorded for this clone. V is TRBV2 and J is TRBJ2-7; TRBD1 aligns across 8 bases. CDR1 SNHLY and CDR2 FYNNEI come from the germline V gene. CDR3 length: 14 residues. After removal of 2 bases from V and 6 bases from J, the junction contained 6 bases not matched to a gene. CDR3 in amino acids: CASSEQGAPLEQYF. The DNA of the CDR3 is TGTGCCAGCAGTGAACAGGGGGCCCCCCTCGAGCAGTACTTC.

CDR3 DNA sequence: TGCGCCAGCAGCTTGGCCTTGACAGGGGGCAACACTGAAGCTTTCTTT. Residues: CASSLALTGGNTEAFF. This chain links TRBV5-1 with TRBJ1-1; 10 positions agree with TRBD1. The ends lost 0 bases at V and 2 bases at J; junction bases unmatched: 4. Germline CDR1 SGHRS, CDR2 YFSETQ. The CDR3 extends over 16 amino acids.

This sequence joins TRBV6-1 and TRBJ2-1, with 10 bases fitting TRBD1. Per the germline V gene, CDR1 is MNHNS and CDR2 is SASEGT. CDR3 length: 16 amino acids. V shed 4 bases and J 7 bases; nucleotides not matched to a gene: 10. CDR3 residues: CASSGSGTGVRNEQFF. The CDR3 nucleotides are TGTGCCAGCAGTGGATCCGGGACAGGGGTGAGGAATGAGCAGTTCTTC.

The rearrangement links TRBV3-1 (or the pseudogene TRBV3-2) to TRBJ1-2; 8 bases agree with TRBD1. Germline CDR1 and CDR2: LGHDT and YNNKEL (reference sequence). This CDR3 spans 20 amino acids. The V and J ends lost 0 bases and 4 bases, in that order; junction bases with no gene match: 19. The CDR3 DNA sequence: TGTGCCAGCAGCCAAGATGGGATTAGGACAGGGCCGACTAGTAGCTATGGCTACACCTTC. It specifies CASSQDGIRTGPTSSYGYTF.

This chain links TRBV2 with TRBJ1-3; 8 positions match TRBD1. Germline values: CDR1 SNHLY, CDR2 FYNNEI. The CDR3 is 14 residues long. The V segment lost 10 bases and the J segment 7 bases; nucleotides outside the gene matches: 12. For the CDR3, the DNA is TGTGCCATCAAGATTGGGACAGGCGGTAACACCATATATTTT. Amino acids: CAIKIGTGGNTIYF.

In regard to this clone: Different DNA sequences within this sample yield the same CDR3. The chain carries TRBV24-1 and TRBJ2-3, with D possibly being TRBD1 (5 bases). The CDR3 runs to 15 residues. The germline V gene encodes CDR1 KGHDR and CDR2 SFDVKD. With 5 bases removed from V and 0 bases from J, the gap between germline ends came to 11 bases. The CDR3 nucleotides are TGTGCCACCAGTGCTAGGGGCCTAAGCACAGATACGCAGTATTTT. This sequence encodes CATSARGLSTDTQYF.

V usage is TRBV7-9 and J usage is TRBJ1-4; D perhaps matches TRBD1 (5 bases). The CDR3 is 19 residues long. From germline, CDR1 is SEHNR and CDR2 FQNEAQ (reference sequence). Trimming removed 4 bases at V and 0 bases at J, with 21 bases between. The CDR3 sequence is CASSSVGMGEEATNEKLFF. The CDR3 nucleotides read TGTGCCAGCAGCTCCGTCGGTATGGGGGAGGAAGCAACTAATGAAAAACTGTTTTTT. The variable domain in full, with the rest retrieved from reference TRBV7-9 and TRBJ1-4, is DTGVSQNPRHKITKRGQNVTFRCDPISEHNRLYWYRQTLGQGPEFLTYFQNEAQLEKSRLLSDRFSAERPKGSFSTLEIQRTEQGDSAMYLCASSSVGMGEEATNEKLFFGSGTQLSVL.

V gene TRBV7-9 combines with J gene TRBJ2-3, with D maybe TRBD2 (5 bases). This CDR3 is 11 amino acids long. The germline V gene encodes CDR1 SEHNR and CDR2 FQNEAQ (reference sequence). V was cut by 6 bases and J by 4 bases, with 5 bases left in between. The CDR3 sequence: CASREADTQYF. In DNA form, the CDR3 reads TGTGCCAGCAGGGAGGCAGATACGCAGTATTTT.

The rearrangement joins TRBV19 to TRBJ2-1; maybe TRBD2 (6 bases). The germline CDR1 and CDR2 sequences are LNHDA and SQIVND (reference sequence). With 5 bases removed from V and 8 bases from J, the gap between germline ends came to 13 bases. CDR3 length: 13 amino acids. This chain's CDR3 is CASSVTSSHEQFF. CDR3 coding DNA: TGTGCCAGTAGTGTCACTAGCTCTCATGAGCAGTTCTTC.

The chain employs TRBV28 and TRBJ2-7, with D perhaps TRBD1 (6 bases). The CDR3 covers 15 residues. Trimming stripped 5 bases from V and 3 bases from J, with 17 bases between. Germline V gene lookup returns CDR1 MDHEN and CDR2 SYDVKM. In nucleotides, the CDR3 is TGTGCCAGCAGTGACCGAAGGACAGCGAACTACGAGCAGTACTTC. It specifies CASSDRRTANYEQYF.

This chain links TRBV27 with TRBJ1-2; TRBD1 matches at 8 bases. Germline V gene data show CDR1 as MNHEY and CDR2 as SMNVEV (reference sequence). The CDR3 has 14 amino acids. Germline trimming cut 4 bases from V and 6 bases from J; bases unmatched to any gene: 7. The CDR3, as DNA: TGTGCCAGCAGTTCCCTGCAGACAGGGGATGGCTACACCTTC. Translated, it gives CASSSLQTGDGYTF.